The 17 T cell receptor beta chains reported below all come from one sample, sequenced in a study of molecular identifiers for immune sequencing clone quantification. TCRdb re-called the PCR reads through MiXCR, storing one row per CDR3 protein. In the table there are 350,000 or so distinct CDR3 sequences, around a fifth of which are singletons. Input material: naive CD8+ T cells from blood, with Jurkat cell RNA spiked in. The subset is: FACS-sorted CD8+CD4-CCR7+CD45RA+ naive T cells. These receptors came from a human donor in good health. Some libraries in this study had Jurkat cell RNA spiked in.

A remark on this clonotype: A read error may be the cause here, since a much bigger clone is one base away. This rearrangement joins TRBV29-1 to TRBJ2-7; maybe TRBD1 (5 bases). CDR3 size: 16 residues. Germline lookup yields CDR1 SQVTM and CDR2 ANQGSEA. CDR3 sequence: CGVEGAQGRGPYEQYF. CDR3 nucleotide sequence: TGCGGCGTTGAAGGGGCGCAGGGTAGGGGCCCCTACGAGCAGTACTTC.

This clonotype was counted many times. The chain is built from TRBV5-5 and TRBJ1-5; 7 bases fit TRBD1. Germline CDR1 SGHKS, CDR2 YYEKEE (reference sequence). The CDR3 is 17 amino acids. The J segment lost 7 bases and the V segment lost 0 bases, leaving 13 bases of the junction unmatched. The CDR3: CASSLVLGRQGGQPQHF. In DNA, the CDR3 is TGTGCCAGCAGCTTGGTTCTCGGGAGACAGGGTGGACAGCCCCAGCATTTT. Filled out from reference TRBV5-5 and TRBJ1-5, the complete variable domain reads DAGVTQSPTHLIKTRGQQVTLRCSPISGHKSVSWYQQVLGQGPQFIFQYYEKEERGRGNFPDRFSARQFPNYSSELNVNALLLGDSALYLCASSLVLGRQGGQPQHFGDGTRLSIL.

This clonotype was counted between two and nine times. This rearrangement joins TRBV4-1 to TRBJ1-1, with D perhaps TRBD1 (5 bases). CDR1 and CDR2 from the germline V gene are MGHRA and YSYEKL. The CDR3 runs to 15 residues. The V end was cut by 0 bases, the J end by 1 base, with 9 bases between. The CDR3 bases are TGCGCCAGCAGCCAAGAAGGAAGGGGGAACACTGAAGCTTTCTTT. Translation gives CASSQEGRGNTEAFF.

This clonotype was counted only a few times. The V and J genes are TRBV9 and TRBJ2-7; 7 nucleotides align to TRBD2. CDR3 length: 16 amino acids. Trimming at V came to 0 bases and at J to 0 bases, leaving 6 bases not matched to a gene. The germline V gene has CDR1 SGDLS and CDR2 YYNGEE. The CDR3 loop is CASSVGGGGPSYEQYF. The DNA of the CDR3 is TGTGCCAGCAGCGTAGGGGGGGGAGGACCCTCCTACGAGCAGTACTTC.

As for this clonotype: It may be a read error: a sequence one base away is much more abundant. V is TRBV28 and J is TRBJ2-7; D is undetermined. Germline-derived CDR1 and CDR2 are MDHEN and SYDVKM. The CDR3 has 14 amino acids. V was pared by 4 bases and J by 1 base, with 11 bases between. The CDR3 is CASSSPGVSYEQYF. CDR3 sequence (DNA): TGTGCCAGCAGTTCACCAGGCGTGTCCTACGAGCAGTACTTC. The whole variable domain, filled in from reference TRBV28 and TRBJ2-7, reads DVKVTQSSRYLVKRTGEKVFLECVQDMDHENMFWYRQDPGLGLRLIYFSYDVKMKEKGDIPEGYSVSREKKERFSLILESASTNQTSMYLCASSSPGVSYEQYFGPGTRLTVT.

Comment on this clonotype: A much larger clone sits a single nucleotide away, making a read error possible. This chain links TRBV27 with TRBJ2-3, with D hard to call. The CDR3 consists of 13 residues. Germline CDR1 and CDR2: MNHEY and SMNVEV (reference sequence). The CDR3 DNA reads TGTGCCAGCAGTCCACTCACAACAGATACGCAGTGTTTT. Its protein is CASSPLTTDTQCF.

This clonotype has ten or more counts. The chain employs TRBV20-1 and TRBJ2-7; weak D call: TRBD1 (5 bases). CDR1 is DFQATT, CDR2 SNEGSKA, per germline (reference sequence). Trimming took off 2 bases at V and 1 base at J, with 12 bases between the two ends. This CDR3 is 14 amino acids long. CDR3 amino acids: CSARSQGLSYEQYF. Written as DNA, the CDR3 is TGCAGTGCTAGATCCCAGGGTCTTTCCTACGAGCAGTACTTC.

The chain has TRBV2 and TRBJ2-3; D is tentatively TRBD1 or TRBD2 (6 bases each). V lost 2 bases and J lost 5, with 17 bases in between. CDR1 and CDR2 (germline): SNHLY, FYNNEI. The CDR3 sequence is 16 residues long. CDR3 coding DNA: TGTGCCAGCAGTGAAAGTCCGGGAGCACAGGGAGATACGCAGTATTTT. Translated: CASSESPGAQGDTQYF. Full variable domain (remainder filled in from reference TRBV2 and TRBJ2-3): EPEVTQTPSHQVTQMGQEVILRCVPISNHLYFYWYRQILGQKVEFLVSFYNNEISEKSEIFDDQFSVERPDGSNFTLKIRSTKLEDSAMYFCASSESPGAQGDTQYFGPGTRLTVL.

A few counts support this clonotype. The V and J genes are TRBV20-1 and TRBJ2-3, with 11 positions matching TRBD2. Trimming removed 0 bases from V and 2 bases from J; junction bases left unmatched: 13. This CDR3 has 19 amino acids. CDR1 DFQATT and CDR2 SNEGSKA come from the germline V gene (reference sequence). The CDR3 sequence: CSARDLGLAGLRDTDTQYF. DNA of the CDR3: TGCAGTGCTAGAGACTTAGGACTAGCGGGCCTAAGGGACACAGATACGCAGTATTTT.

This clonotype has a count of ten or more. The chain uses TRBV28 and TRBJ1-4; D is undetermined. Trimming took 2 bases from V and 0 from J, leaving 7 bases between them. Looked up from germline, CDR1 is MDHEN and CDR2 is SYDVKM. The CDR3 sequence is 15 residues long. This CDR3 reads CASSLRRATNEKLFF. The CDR3 region has the DNA TGTGCCAGCAGTTTACGGCGGGCAACTAATGAAAAACTGTTTTTT.

This clonotype has just a few counts. Here the CDR3 reads CASSSLPRPFDLGYTF. CDR3 coding DNA: TGTGCCAGCAGTTCTCTACCTAGGCCGTTCGACTTAGGCTACACCTTC. The J gene is TRBJ1-2, the V gene TRBV27; D remains unclear. Trimming took 4 bases from V and 8 from J, leaving 23 bases between them. Per the germline V gene, CDR1 is MNHEY and CDR2 is SMNVEV (reference sequence). The CDR3 length is 16 residues.

This clonotype was observed a few times. The V and J genes are TRBV20-1 and TRBJ2-5; D might be TRBD2 (6 bases). The germline V and J ends were trimmed by 3 bases and 1 base, with 12 bases remaining between them. CDR1 is DFQATT, CDR2 SNEGSKA, per germline (reference sequence). The CDR3 totals 14 residues. CDR3 protein: CSASPLALQETQYF. In DNA, the CDR3 is TGCAGTGCTAGCCCTCTAGCGCTCCAAGAGACCCAGTACTTC.

The rearrangement links TRBV20-1 to TRBJ2-1, with 7 bases that match TRBD2. Trimming took 0 bases from V and 8 from J; bases not matched to a gene: 16. CDR1 and CDR2 from the germline V gene are DFQATT and SNEGSKA (reference sequence). The CDR3 loop spans 17 amino acids. The CDR3 loop is CSARDHPTSGEYDEQFF. The CDR3 region has the DNA TGCAGTGCTAGAGATCACCCAACCAGCGGGGAATACGATGAGCAGTTCTTC.

The chain joins TRBV4-3 to TRBJ2-5; 9 positions agree with TRBD1. This CDR3 spans 15 amino acids. Trimming removed 0 bases from V and 10 bases from J; junction bases left unmatched: 9. Germline CDR1 is LGHNA and CDR2 is YSLEER. The CDR3 is CASSQDRTGAPGQYF. The CDR3 DNA reads TGCGCCAGCAGCCAAGATAGGACAGGGGCCCCGGGCCAGTACTTC.

At least ten counts were recorded for this clonotype. The chain is built from TRBV24-1 and TRBJ1-1; 8 bases are a match to TRBD1. V was clipped by 3 bases and J by 7 bases; unmatched bases: 3. The CDR3 covers 13 residues. The germline V gene encodes CDR1 KGHDR and CDR2 SFDVKD. In DNA form, the CDR3 reads TGTGCCACCAGTGATCCTGGACAGGGTGAAGCTTTCTTT. Amino acid sequence: CATSDPGQGEAFF.

This clonotype was seen a handful of times. The genes are TRBV30 and TRBJ1-5; 10 bases line up with TRBD1. V lost 0 bases and J lost 6; bases outside the gene matches: 2. CDR1 GTSNPN and CDR2 SVGIG come from the germline V gene (reference sequence). The CDR3 contains 14 residues. The CDR3 loop reads CAWSVGTGVQPQHF. CDR3 in DNA: TGTGCCTGGAGTGTTGGGACAGGGGTTCAGCCCCAGCATTTT.

In this sample, this clonotype turned up many times. The V and J genes are TRBV12-3 or TRBV12-4 and TRBJ2-3; TRBD2 agrees at 8 bases. V lost 5 bases to trimming and J lost 4 bases; unmatched junction nucleotides: 8. This CDR3 is 15 amino acids long. CDR3 nucleotides: TGTGCCAGCAGTCAAAGCGGGGGAGCTTCAGATACGCAGTATTTT. Residues: CASSQSGGASDTQYF.